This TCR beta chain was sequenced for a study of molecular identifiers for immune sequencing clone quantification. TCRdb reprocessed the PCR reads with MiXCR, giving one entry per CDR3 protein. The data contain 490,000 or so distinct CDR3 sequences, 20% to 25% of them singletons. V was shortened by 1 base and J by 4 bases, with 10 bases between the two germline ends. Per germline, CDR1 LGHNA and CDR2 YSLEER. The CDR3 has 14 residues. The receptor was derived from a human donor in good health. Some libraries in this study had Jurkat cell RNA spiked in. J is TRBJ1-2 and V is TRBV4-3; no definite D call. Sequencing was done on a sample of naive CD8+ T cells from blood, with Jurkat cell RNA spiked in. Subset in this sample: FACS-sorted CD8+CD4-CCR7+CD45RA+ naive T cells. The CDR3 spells CASSQGEPFYGYTF. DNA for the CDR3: TGCGCCAGCAGCCAAGGCGAACCATTCTATGGCTACACCTTC.